The 2 T cell receptor beta chains listed next were all sequenced from one sample in a study of blood T cell repertoires in COVID-19. Clones were read by immunoSEQ multiplex PCR, and TCRdb kept only the in-frame ones, dropping some. The table includes 85,000 to 130,000 clones, 65% to 75% detected once. Sequencing input: peripheral blood. Receptors were obtained from a human donor with acute or convalescent COVID-19. The donor label of this sample is uncertain.

This clone showed up just a few times. V and J are TRBV12-3 or TRBV12-4 and TRBJ2-1; D possibly corresponds to TRBD2 (6 bases). CDR3 length: 13 residues. Trimming took off 7 bases at V and 6 bases at J, with 13 bases between the two ends. This chain's CDR3 is CASTYGGLNEQFF. CDR3 DNA: TGTGCCAGCACATACGGAGGGCTCAATGAGCAGTTCTTC.

V and J are TRBV27 and TRBJ2-7; 9 bases agree with TRBD1. V lost 7 bases, J lost 2 bases, and 3 bases stayed unmatched. The germline V gene has CDR1 MNHEY and CDR2 SMNVEV (reference sequence). The CDR3 covers 13 residues. The CDR3 loop reads CASMGTGPYEQYF. CDR3 nucleotides: TGTGCCAGCATGGGGACAGGGCCCTACGAGCAGTACTTC.